Following are 24 T cell receptor beta chains from one sample sequenced in a study of cytomegalovirus exposure and HLA in healthy donors. The PCR employed 60 Vbeta primers together with 13 Jbeta primers. Only in-frame clones appear in the TCRdb table, and some are missing; sequencing was by immunoSEQ multiplex PCR. The sample comprises 150,000 to 200,000 clones, 75% to 90% of which are singletons, and 3.5% to 5% rests with the top ten. Source material: PBMCs. The receptors shown here come from a man aged 45-65 years in good health and CMV-seropositive.

The genes are TRBV6-6 and TRBJ2-7; D possibly corresponds to TRBD2 (6 bases). Germline V CDR1 and CDR2: MNHNY, SVGAGI (reference sequence). With 6 bases removed from V and 6 bases from J, the gap between germline ends came to 6 bases. The CDR3 consists of 10 residues. The CDR3 sequence: CASRGLEQYF. CDR3 nucleotide sequence: TGTGCCAGCAGGGGACTCGAGCAGTACTTC.

The rearrangement links TRBV7-9 to TRBJ1-3; D possibly corresponds to TRBD1 (5 bases). Trimming cost V 8 bases and J 6 bases, with 11 bases left between them. CDR1 and CDR2 (germline): SEHNR, FQNEAQ (reference sequence). The CDR3 spans 12 residues. The CDR3: CASVGGVNTIYF. CDR3 in DNA: TGTGCCAGCGTGGGGGGGGTAAACACCATATATTTT.

The chain links TRBV13 to TRBJ2-1; weak D call: TRBD2 (5 bases). There are 13 residues in the CDR3. V lost 4 bases, J lost 8 bases, and 12 bases lay in between. Looked up from germline, CDR1 is PRHDT and CDR2 is FYEKMQ (reference sequence). This CDR3 is CASSSRGSHEQFF. CDR3 nucleotide sequence: TGTGCCAGCAGCTCCCGGGGTAGCCATGAGCAGTTCTTC.

This chain uses TRBV11-3 with TRBJ2-1; maybe TRBD2 (5 bases). The CDR3 totals 14 residues. V lost 1 base, J lost 4 bases, and 8 bases lay in between. Germline V gene data show CDR1 as SGHNT and CDR2 as YENEEA. CDR3 DNA sequence: TGTGCCAGCAGCTTAGGCGGGCCTTACAATGAGCAGTTCTTC. It is translated as CASSLGGPYNEQFF. The full variable domain, completed using reference TRBV11-3 and TRBJ2-1, is EAGVVQSPRYKIIEKKQPVAFWCNPISGHNTLYWYLQNLGQGPELLIRYENEEAVDDSQLPKDRFSAERLKGVDSTLKIQPAELGDSAVYLCASSLGGPYNEQFFGPGTRLTVL.

The chain has TRBV9 and TRBJ2-2; 12 nucleotides align to TRBD2. V shed 3 bases and J 5 bases; nucleotides not matched to a gene: 8. The CDR3 runs to 17 residues. Germline CDR1 is SGDLS and CDR2 is YYNGEE. CDR3 protein: CASSARTSGMGTGELFF. The DNA of the CDR3 is TGTGCCAGCAGCGCTCGGACTAGCGGGATGGGGACCGGGGAGCTGTTTTTT.

This clone has just one count. This chain uses TRBV29-1 with TRBJ2-7; 7 nucleotides line up with TRBD2. CDR1 is SQVTM and CDR2 is ANQGSEA in the germline V gene. With V trimmed by 3 bases and J by 6 bases, 5 bases remained unmatched. The CDR3 length is 12 residues. The CDR3 sequence is CSVEGPGGEQYF. CDR3 DNA: TGCAGCGTTGAGGGTCCGGGGGGCGAGCAGTACTTC.

This clone is a singleton in its sample. The V and J genes are TRBV10-3 and TRBJ2-7; a possible D gene is TRBD1 (6 bases). Germline values: CDR1 ENHRY, CDR2 SYGVKD. The length of the CDR3 is 15 residues. The germline V and J ends were trimmed by 2 bases and 3 bases, with 14 bases remaining between them. DNA of the CDR3: TGTGCCATCAGTGAGCGGGCGCAGGGGTACTACGAGCAGTACTTC. This gives the protein CAISERAQGYYEQYF.

In its sample, this clone was seen a few times. V is TRBV4-2 and J is TRBJ2-7; 12 bases match TRBD1. Germline CDR1 is LGHNA and CDR2 is YNFKEQ. V shed 4 bases, J shed 5 bases, and the junction held 6 bases outside the gene matches. This CDR3 contains 15 residues. As DNA, the CDR3 is TGTGCCAGCAGCCCACCGGGACAGGGGGCGAACGAGCAGTACTTC. This sequence encodes CASSPPGQGANEQYF.

The V call is TRBV19, the J call TRBJ2-3, with a possible D match to TRBD2 (6 bases). Germline V gene sequence: CDR1 LNHDA, CDR2 SQIVND (reference sequence). The CDR3 has 15 residues. Trimming cost V 4 bases and J 0 bases, with 11 bases left between them. The chain's CDR3 is CASSRRDLSTDTQYF. For the CDR3, the DNA is TGTGCCAGTAGTAGGAGGGACCTTAGCACAGATACGCAGTATTTT.

The chain is built from TRBV5-4 and TRBJ2-7; 8 bases fit TRBD2. Losses at the gene ends were 0 bases for V and 6 bases for J; bases not matched to a gene: 8. This CDR3 is built from 15 residues. Germline V gene sequence: CDR1 SGHNT, CDR2 YYREEE (reference sequence). CDR3 sequence (DNA): TGTGCCAGCAGCTTGGCCCTTCGGGAGGGCCTCGAGCAGTACTTC. As protein: CASSLALREGLEQYF.

The gene calls are TRBV11-2 and TRBJ2-3; D may be TRBD2 (6 bases). Trimming removed 1 base from V and 2 bases from J, with 16 bases in between. This CDR3 spans 17 amino acids. Germline-derived CDR1 and CDR2 are SGHAT and FQNNGV. DNA of the CDR3: TGTGCCAGCAGCTTAGTTGGAGGACTAATGACCACAGATACGCAGTATTTT. This gives the protein CASSLVGGLMTTDTQYF.

The chain has TRBV10-3 and TRBJ2-5; TRBD1 is a possible D gene (5 bases). CDR3 length: 12 amino acids. With 3 bases removed from V and 4 bases from J, the gap between germline ends came to 6 bases. Germline lookup yields CDR1 ENHRY and CDR2 SYGVKD. The CDR3 reads CAISDRGETQYF. The DNA for the CDR3 is TGTGCCATCAGTGATAGGGGAGAGACCCAGTACTTC.

J is TRBJ2-5 and V is TRBV5-1; no clear D. TRBJ2-7 matches the DNA end more closely, so the J call is doubtful. The CDR3 contains 13 residues. Germline CDR1 reads SGHRS; CDR2 reads YFSETQ. The CDR3, as DNA: TGCGCCAGCAGCTCGCCCATACCCTACGAGCAGTACTTC. This sequence encodes CASSSPIPYEQYF.

This clone appeared a single time. This chain joins TRBV5-1 and TRBJ2-7, with 7 bases identical to TRBD1. The V gene's germline CDR1 is SGHRS and CDR2 YFSETQ. This CDR3 is 16 amino acids long. V lost 7 bases to trimming and J lost 2 bases; unmatched junction nucleotides: 15. This chain's CDR3 is CASRSAGQEPTYEQYF. The CDR3 DNA sequence: TGCGCCAGCCGCTCCGCCGGACAGGAACCCACCTACGAGCAGTACTTC.

The chain employs TRBV4-1 and TRBJ1-5, with 8 bases lining up with TRBD1. Germline CDR1 reads MGHRA; CDR2 reads YSYEKL. V lost 1 base to trimming and J lost 3 bases; unmatched junction nucleotides: 5. The CDR3 runs to 16 residues. CDR3 DNA sequence: TGCGCCAGCAGCCAAGGGACAGGGATAATCAATCAGCCCCAGCATTTT. Its protein product is CASSQGTGIINQPQHF.

The gene calls are TRBV29-1 and TRBJ1-4; 9 bases agree with TRBD1. The CDR3 consists of 13 residues. J was trimmed by 6 bases and V by 6 bases; bases with no gene match: 5. Per the germline V gene, CDR1 is SQVTM and CDR2 is ANQGSEA. The CDR3 DNA sequence: TGCAGCGTGAAACAGGGGGCTTATGAAAAACTGTTTTTT. Translated, it gives CSVKQGAYEKLFF. The full variable domain, its missing parts supplied by reference TRBV29-1 and TRBJ1-4, is SAVISQKPSRDICQRGTSLTIQCQVDSQVTMMFWYRQQPGQSLTLIATANQGSEATYESGFVIDKFPISRPNLTFSTLTVSNMSPEDSSIYLCSVKQGAYEKLFFGSGTQLSVL.

The chain uses TRBV28 and TRBJ1-1; weak D call: TRBD1 (5 bases). This CDR3 is 15 amino acids long. Germline V gene lookup returns CDR1 MDHEN and CDR2 SYDVKM. V was pared by 2 bases and J by 0 bases, with 10 bases between. CDR3 nucleotide sequence: TGTGCCAGCAGTTTAGGGGCAGCAATGAACACTGAAGCTTTCTTT. Translated: CASSLGAAMNTEAFF.

This clone was seen just once. V is TRBV6-5 and J is TRBJ2-3, with TRBD2 as a possible D gene (5 bases). Deletions cut 4 bases from V and 12 bases from J, with 14 bases between. In germline, CDR1 is MNHEY, CDR2 SVGAGI. The CDR3 consists of 12 residues. Here the CDR3 DNA reads TGTGCCAGCAGTTCCATCGGGGTCCCTCAGTATTTT. Its translation: CASSSIGVPQYF.

The V gene is TRBV7-9, the J gene TRBJ1-1, with TRBD1 as a possible D gene (5 bases). V gave up 5 bases and J gave up 9 bases, with 13 bases separating them. The CDR3 spans 12 residues. Per the germline V gene, CDR1 is SEHNR and CDR2 is FQNEAQ (reference sequence). As DNA, the CDR3 is TGTGCCAGCAGCGTAAGGACACATCAAGCTTTCTTT. Translating it yields CASSVRTHQAFF.

V is TRBV5-1 and J is TRBJ1-4; D gene unclear. Germline V CDR1 and CDR2: SGHRS, YFSETQ. V was pared by 1 base and J by 0 bases, with 7 bases between. The CDR3 is 15 amino acids. The CDR3 is CASSLRQATNEKLFF. CDR3 sequence (DNA): TGCGCCAGCAGCTTGAGGCAGGCAACTAATGAAAAACTGTTTTTT.

The V and J genes are TRBV28 and TRBJ2-1; 11 bases are a match to TRBD2. V was clipped by 2 bases and J by 0 bases; unmatched bases: 12. The CDR3 is 20 amino acids. The germline CDR1 and CDR2 sequences are MDHEN and SYDVKM. This chain's CDR3 is CASSLREGLAVKSSYNEQFF. As DNA, the CDR3 is TGTGCCAGCAGTTTACGTGAGGGACTAGCGGTGAAGAGCTCCTACAATGAGCAGTTCTTC.

CDR3 nucleotide sequence: TGTGCCAGCAGTTCGGGAGGGAACACCGGGGAGCTGTTTTTT. This gives the protein CASSSGGNTGELFF. The V call is TRBV28, the J call TRBJ2-2; 7 bases fit TRBD2. The CDR3 covers 14 residues. Per germline, CDR1 MDHEN and CDR2 SYDVKM. J gave up 1 base and V 4 bases, and 0 bases lay outside the gene matches.

The chain couples TRBV7-2 to TRBJ1-4; weak D call: TRBD1 (6 bases). The germline V and J ends were trimmed by 1 base and 5 bases, with 17 bases remaining between them. The CDR3 sequence is 17 residues long. CDR1 and CDR2 (germline): SGHTA, FQGNSA. The CDR3 region has the DNA TGTGCCAGCAGCTTAGGATATAGGACAGACAGAAATGAAAAACTGTTTTTT. Protein product: CASSLGYRTDRNEKLFF.

The chain has TRBV5-1 and TRBJ1-1; 11 bases are shared with TRBD1. The CDR3 loop spans 17 amino acids. V shed 0 bases and J 5 bases; nucleotides not matched to a gene: 9. In germline, CDR1 is SGHRS, CDR2 YFSETQ. The CDR3 DNA reads TGCGCCAGCAGCTTGGTAGGCGGACAGGGGGCGAGTACTGAAGCTTTCTTT. It yields the protein CASSLVGGQGASTEAFF.